The clone carrying this T cell receptor beta chain was observed a single time. Its cognate antigen is unknown. The source of the sample is a study of CD8 T cells in Susac syndrome. Study results and caveats: The number of individuals included in the study's TCR sequencing and HLA analysis was acknowledged as relatively small.

The CDR3 is made up of 15 amino acids. The junction had 6 bases not matched to a gene; V was cut back by 7 bases and J by 0 bases. The germline CDR1 and CDR2 sequences are MNHNS and SASEGT. Reverse transcription of 0.5 to 1 ug RNA used random hexamers. Amplification of TCR beta CDR3 by immunoSEQ multiplex PCR spanned 54 Vbeta and 13 Jbeta. One entry per CDR3 protein, called by TCRdb with MiXCR from the immunoSEQ multiplex PCR reads. The sample shows 150,000 to 200,000 distinct CDR3 sequences, 90% to 95% of them seen only once. TCR beta sequences were obtained from blood CD8+ and CD4+ T cells. Negative isolation was applied to CD8+ and CD4+ T cells, and FACS enrichment was applied to TEMRA cells.

The chain carries TRBV6-1 and TRBJ1-2, with 9 bases identical to TRBD1. The sequence came from a human donor in good health. The specimen sequenced was CD4+ T cells from PBMCs. The CDR3 is CASMTGTGTNYGYTF. The CDR3 region has the DNA TGTGCCAGCATGACCGGGACAGGGACTAACTATGGCTACACCTTC.